Presented here are 20 T cell receptor beta chains from one specimen sequenced in a study of early T cells in non-severe SARS-CoV-2 infection. TCRdb reanalysed the 5' RACE reads using MiXCR and keeps one entry per CDR3 protein. The data show 75,000 to 100,000 distinct CDR3 sequences, 13% to 15% seen once. The specimen was whole blood. The receptors were sampled from an adult who was a healthcare worker with PCR-confirmed SARS-CoV-2 infection or an uninfected control (not recorded which).

This clonotype was counted only a few times. The CDR3, as DNA: TGCGCCAGCAGCCTGGGGGCCCCTACCGAGCAGTACTTC. Protein product: CASSLGAPTEQYF. This chain links TRBV4-1 with TRBJ2-7; a weak D match, TRBD1 (6 bases). The germline V gene has CDR1 MGHRA and CDR2 YSYEKL. Trimming shortened V by 4 bases and J by 6 bases, and 13 bases separated the two germline ends. CDR3 length: 13 residues.

Many counts were recorded for this clonotype. The V call is TRBV7-8, the J call TRBJ1-4; possible D gene TRBD1, 6 bases. The germline gives CDR1 SGHVS, CDR2 FQNEAQ. The CDR3 length is 14 residues. V lost 2 bases and J lost 7, with 11 bases in between. CDR3 amino acids: CASSLWGGGEKLFF. CDR3 DNA sequence: TGTGCCAGCAGCTTATGGGGGGGCGGTGAAAAACTGTTTTTT.

This chain uses TRBV11-2 with TRBJ2-1; no definite D call. The V gene's germline CDR1 is SGHAT and CDR2 FQNNGV. Trimming left V 5 bases short and J 4 bases short, with 9 bases between. The CDR3 has 13 residues. The CDR3 nucleotides read TGTGCCAGCAGCCCCTTTGGTTACAATGAGCAGTTCTTC. Translating gives CASSPFGYNEQFF.

In its sample, this clonotype was seen many times. V gene TRBV24-1 combines with J gene TRBJ2-3; D remains ambiguous. CDR1 is KGHDR, CDR2 SFDVKD, per germline. CDR3 size: 13 residues. The germline V and J ends were trimmed by 9 bases and 0 bases, with 9 bases remaining between them. The chain's CDR3 is CATSSTSTDTQYF. The CDR3, as DNA: TGTGCCACCTCGTCGACTAGCACAGATACGCAGTATTTT.

The V call is TRBV11-3, the J call TRBJ1-2; TRBD1 might be the D (5 bases). The CDR3 totals 12 residues. CDR1 and CDR2 (germline): SGHNT, YENEEA. V was shortened by 6 bases and J by 3 bases, with 8 bases between the two germline ends. CDR3 amino acids: CASSKGDYGYTF. The CDR3 DNA is TGTGCCAGCAGTAAAGGGGACTATGGCTACACCTTC.

The chain links TRBV7-2 to TRBJ1-4, with unresolved D. V was shortened by 3 bases and J by 12 bases, with 14 bases between the two germline ends. Germline V lookup: CDR1 SGHTA, CDR2 FQGNSA. The CDR3 is 13 residues long. CDR3 bases: TGTGCCAGCAGCTTGCGGTTATCTAGGGAACTGTTTTTT. This translates into CASSLRLSRELFF.

This clonotype was counted a few times. The genes are TRBV29-1 and TRBJ1-1; 8 nucleotides line up with TRBD1. Germline loops: CDR1 SQVTM, CDR2 ANQGSEA. The CDR3 consists of 14 residues. After removal of 7 bases from V and 1 base from J, the junction contained 8 bases not matched to a gene. CDR3 sequence reads: CSARQGSRNTEAFF. CDR3 in DNA: TGCAGCGCCAGACAGGGGTCGAGGAACACTGAAGCTTTCTTT.

This clonotype turned up a few times. V usage is TRBV30 and J usage is TRBJ2-1, with TRBD2 matching 10 bases. J was trimmed by 3 bases and V by 5 bases; bases with no gene match: 7. The CDR3 loop spans 15 amino acids. In germline, CDR1 is GTSNPN, CDR2 SVGIG (reference sequence). The CDR3 is CAWDATSGVYNEQFF. In DNA form, the CDR3 reads TGTGCCTGGGATGCTACTAGCGGGGTCTACAATGAGCAGTTCTTC.

This clonotype was detected only a few times. The chain employs TRBV12-3 or TRBV12-4 and TRBJ1-2; no reliable D call. V was cut by 6 bases and J by 8 bases, with 16 bases left in between. This CDR3 contains 13 residues. CDR3: CASRGNRTSGYTF. CDR3 DNA sequence: TGTGCCAGCAGGGGGAATAGGACGAGCGGCTACACCTTC.

This clonotype was seen a few times. This rearrangement joins TRBV2 to TRBJ2-3; 7 bases line up with TRBD1. Germline loops: CDR1 SNHLY, CDR2 FYNNEI. V was clipped by 11 bases and J by 1 base; unmatched bases: 9. The CDR3 runs to 14 residues. CDR3 DNA sequence: TGTGCCGGATTCCCGGGACAGCGCACAGATACGCAGTATTTT. It yields the protein CAGFPGQRTDTQYF.

This clonotype was observed many times. The rearrangement uses TRBV6-6 and TRBJ1-5, with a tentative D call TRBD1 (5 bases). The CDR3 runs 15 residues. V was shortened by 0 bases and J by 6 bases, with 12 bases between the two germline ends. The germline V gene encodes CDR1 MNHNY and CDR2 SVGAGI (reference sequence). CDR3 sequence reads: CASSYSGGDGQPQHF. The CDR3, as DNA: TGTGCCAGCAGTTACTCGGGGGGGGACGGTCAGCCCCAGCATTTT.

The sample holds a few counts of this clonotype. The rearrangement links TRBV12-3 or TRBV12-4 to TRBJ1-2; TRBD1 aligns across 7 bases. The V and J ends lost 5 bases and 4 bases, in that order; junction bases with no gene match: 10. The CDR3 contains 15 residues. CDR3 DNA sequence: TGTGCCAGCAGTCTTCAATGGGACAGTCCCTATGGCTACACCTTC. It is translated as CASSLQWDSPYGYTF.

In its sample, this clonotype is medium-sized. V usage is TRBV29-1 and J usage is TRBJ2-6, with a weak D call TRBD1 (5 bases). The V gene lost 5 bases and the J gene lost 0 bases, with 17 bases spanning the gap. This CDR3 region has 17 residues. Germline-derived CDR1 and CDR2 are SQVTM and ANQGSEA. The CDR3 loop reads CSVYSHGRASGANVLTF. CDR3 nucleotide sequence: TGCAGCGTTTATTCCCACGGCAGGGCCTCTGGGGCCAACGTCCTGACTTTC. The full variable domain, completed using reference TRBV29-1 and TRBJ2-6, is SAVISQKPSRDICQRGTSLTIQCQVDSQVTMMFWYRQQPGQSLTLIATANQGSEATYESGFVIDKFPISRPNLTFSTLTVSNMSPEDSSIYLCSVYSHGRASGANVLTFGAGSRLTVL.

This clonotype was detected many times. The rearrangement joins TRBV6-2 or TRBV6-3 to TRBJ2-2; a weak D match, TRBD2 (6 bases). V dropped 2 bases and J dropped 1 base, with 11 bases sitting between them. This CDR3 region has 16 residues. CDR1 MNHEY and CDR2 SVGEGT come from the germline V gene. The CDR3 region is CASSYRGLLNTGELFF. The CDR3 DNA is TGTGCCAGCAGTTACCGGGGACTCCTGAACACCGGGGAGCTGTTTTTT.

This clonotype was detected only a few times. This sequence joins TRBV2 and TRBJ2-5; D remains unclear. Trimming removed 4 bases at V and 2 bases at J, with 8 bases between. Germline V CDR1 and CDR2: SNHLY, FYNNEI. The CDR3 runs to 13 residues. The CDR3 DNA sequence: TGTGCCAGCAGTGCGGACCTACAAGAGACCCAGTACTTC. Translation gives CASSADLQETQYF.

V usage is TRBV7-6 and J usage is TRBJ1-4, with D hard to call. The CDR3 loop spans 14 amino acids. Germline CDR1 is SGHVS and CDR2 is FNYEAQ. Trimming left V 4 bases short and J 8 bases short, with 14 bases between. The CDR3 spells CASSSEPAGEKLFF. The DNA for the CDR3 is TGTGCCAGCAGCTCAGAACCAGCAGGAGAAAAACTGTTTTTT.

Comments on this clonotype: One junction end disagrees with the germline gene, perhaps due to a read error. V is TRBV29-1 and J is TRBJ2-2; D could derive from TRBD1 or TRBD2 (6 bases each). Germline V gene sequence: CDR1 SQVTM, CDR2 ANQGSEA. This CDR3 contains 14 residues. The CDR3: CSVVRGGNTGKLFF. The CDR3 DNA follows: TGCAGCGTCGTCAGGGGAGGAAACACCGGGAAGCTGTTTTTT.

The chain recombines TRBV4-1 with TRBJ2-3, with D perhaps being TRBD1 or TRBD2 (5 bases each). The CDR3 is 15 amino acids. V dropped 0 bases and J dropped 12 bases, with 19 bases sitting between them. CDR1 and CDR2 from the germline V gene are MGHRA and YSYEKL. The CDR3 region has the DNA TGCGCCAGCAGCCAAGATTGGGACGGGCAGGTGGGTCAGTATTTT. This encodes CASSQDWDGQVGQYF.

This clonotype was counted a few times. The chain combines TRBV30 with TRBJ1-2; perhaps TRBD1 as D (6 bases). Germline assignment: CDR1 GTSNPN and CDR2 SVGIG (reference sequence). The CDR3 is 12 residues long. The V gene lost 4 bases and the J gene lost 6 bases, with 12 bases spanning the gap. The CDR3 reads CAWTGGQHGYTF. CDR3 coding DNA: TGTGCCTGGACTGGGGGCCAACATGGCTACACCTTC.

This clonotype was picked up a small number of times. The chain joins TRBV29-1 to TRBJ2-1; tentative D call: TRBD2 (5 bases). Germline values: CDR1 SQVTM, CDR2 ANQGSEA. CDR3 length: 15 residues. Trimming shortened V by 7 bases and J by 1 base, and 17 bases separated the two germline ends. This CDR3 is CSAWSSGGSYNEQFF. The CDR3 DNA sequence: TGCAGCGCCTGGTCCTCCGGCGGGTCCTACAATGAGCAGTTCTTC.